Sequencing of this T cell receptor (beta chain) was carried out in a study of OX40 agonist ivuxolimab in advanced cancers. Overall study context: Partial responses occurred in three patients (one hepatocellular carcinoma, two cutaneous melanoma).

Clones were sequenced by immunoSEQ multiplex PCR, and TCRdb holds only the in-frame ones, with some missing. The sample records tens of thousands of clones, nearly 90% being singletons. This CDR3 is 15 amino acids long. Trimming took off 4 bases at V and 0 bases at J, with 13 bases between the two ends. CDR1 is SGDLS and CDR2 is YYNGEE in the germline V gene. To note about this clone: The antigen is not known.

General study findings and limits: Relative to CD4+, CD8+ T cells held more expanded clones on average.

Sequencing was performed on CD4+ or CD8+ T cells sorted from blood, taken in a trial of the OX40 agonist ivuxolimab. This chain connects TRBV9 to TRBJ1-1, with a possible D match to TRBD1 (5 bases). The sequence was collected from an adult with an advanced solid tumor such as melanoma, head and neck, liver or kidney cancer. The CDR3 protein is CASSPRGELNTEAFF. The CDR3 DNA reads as TGTGCCAGCAGCCCAAGAGGGGAGCTGAACACTGAAGCTTTCTTT.